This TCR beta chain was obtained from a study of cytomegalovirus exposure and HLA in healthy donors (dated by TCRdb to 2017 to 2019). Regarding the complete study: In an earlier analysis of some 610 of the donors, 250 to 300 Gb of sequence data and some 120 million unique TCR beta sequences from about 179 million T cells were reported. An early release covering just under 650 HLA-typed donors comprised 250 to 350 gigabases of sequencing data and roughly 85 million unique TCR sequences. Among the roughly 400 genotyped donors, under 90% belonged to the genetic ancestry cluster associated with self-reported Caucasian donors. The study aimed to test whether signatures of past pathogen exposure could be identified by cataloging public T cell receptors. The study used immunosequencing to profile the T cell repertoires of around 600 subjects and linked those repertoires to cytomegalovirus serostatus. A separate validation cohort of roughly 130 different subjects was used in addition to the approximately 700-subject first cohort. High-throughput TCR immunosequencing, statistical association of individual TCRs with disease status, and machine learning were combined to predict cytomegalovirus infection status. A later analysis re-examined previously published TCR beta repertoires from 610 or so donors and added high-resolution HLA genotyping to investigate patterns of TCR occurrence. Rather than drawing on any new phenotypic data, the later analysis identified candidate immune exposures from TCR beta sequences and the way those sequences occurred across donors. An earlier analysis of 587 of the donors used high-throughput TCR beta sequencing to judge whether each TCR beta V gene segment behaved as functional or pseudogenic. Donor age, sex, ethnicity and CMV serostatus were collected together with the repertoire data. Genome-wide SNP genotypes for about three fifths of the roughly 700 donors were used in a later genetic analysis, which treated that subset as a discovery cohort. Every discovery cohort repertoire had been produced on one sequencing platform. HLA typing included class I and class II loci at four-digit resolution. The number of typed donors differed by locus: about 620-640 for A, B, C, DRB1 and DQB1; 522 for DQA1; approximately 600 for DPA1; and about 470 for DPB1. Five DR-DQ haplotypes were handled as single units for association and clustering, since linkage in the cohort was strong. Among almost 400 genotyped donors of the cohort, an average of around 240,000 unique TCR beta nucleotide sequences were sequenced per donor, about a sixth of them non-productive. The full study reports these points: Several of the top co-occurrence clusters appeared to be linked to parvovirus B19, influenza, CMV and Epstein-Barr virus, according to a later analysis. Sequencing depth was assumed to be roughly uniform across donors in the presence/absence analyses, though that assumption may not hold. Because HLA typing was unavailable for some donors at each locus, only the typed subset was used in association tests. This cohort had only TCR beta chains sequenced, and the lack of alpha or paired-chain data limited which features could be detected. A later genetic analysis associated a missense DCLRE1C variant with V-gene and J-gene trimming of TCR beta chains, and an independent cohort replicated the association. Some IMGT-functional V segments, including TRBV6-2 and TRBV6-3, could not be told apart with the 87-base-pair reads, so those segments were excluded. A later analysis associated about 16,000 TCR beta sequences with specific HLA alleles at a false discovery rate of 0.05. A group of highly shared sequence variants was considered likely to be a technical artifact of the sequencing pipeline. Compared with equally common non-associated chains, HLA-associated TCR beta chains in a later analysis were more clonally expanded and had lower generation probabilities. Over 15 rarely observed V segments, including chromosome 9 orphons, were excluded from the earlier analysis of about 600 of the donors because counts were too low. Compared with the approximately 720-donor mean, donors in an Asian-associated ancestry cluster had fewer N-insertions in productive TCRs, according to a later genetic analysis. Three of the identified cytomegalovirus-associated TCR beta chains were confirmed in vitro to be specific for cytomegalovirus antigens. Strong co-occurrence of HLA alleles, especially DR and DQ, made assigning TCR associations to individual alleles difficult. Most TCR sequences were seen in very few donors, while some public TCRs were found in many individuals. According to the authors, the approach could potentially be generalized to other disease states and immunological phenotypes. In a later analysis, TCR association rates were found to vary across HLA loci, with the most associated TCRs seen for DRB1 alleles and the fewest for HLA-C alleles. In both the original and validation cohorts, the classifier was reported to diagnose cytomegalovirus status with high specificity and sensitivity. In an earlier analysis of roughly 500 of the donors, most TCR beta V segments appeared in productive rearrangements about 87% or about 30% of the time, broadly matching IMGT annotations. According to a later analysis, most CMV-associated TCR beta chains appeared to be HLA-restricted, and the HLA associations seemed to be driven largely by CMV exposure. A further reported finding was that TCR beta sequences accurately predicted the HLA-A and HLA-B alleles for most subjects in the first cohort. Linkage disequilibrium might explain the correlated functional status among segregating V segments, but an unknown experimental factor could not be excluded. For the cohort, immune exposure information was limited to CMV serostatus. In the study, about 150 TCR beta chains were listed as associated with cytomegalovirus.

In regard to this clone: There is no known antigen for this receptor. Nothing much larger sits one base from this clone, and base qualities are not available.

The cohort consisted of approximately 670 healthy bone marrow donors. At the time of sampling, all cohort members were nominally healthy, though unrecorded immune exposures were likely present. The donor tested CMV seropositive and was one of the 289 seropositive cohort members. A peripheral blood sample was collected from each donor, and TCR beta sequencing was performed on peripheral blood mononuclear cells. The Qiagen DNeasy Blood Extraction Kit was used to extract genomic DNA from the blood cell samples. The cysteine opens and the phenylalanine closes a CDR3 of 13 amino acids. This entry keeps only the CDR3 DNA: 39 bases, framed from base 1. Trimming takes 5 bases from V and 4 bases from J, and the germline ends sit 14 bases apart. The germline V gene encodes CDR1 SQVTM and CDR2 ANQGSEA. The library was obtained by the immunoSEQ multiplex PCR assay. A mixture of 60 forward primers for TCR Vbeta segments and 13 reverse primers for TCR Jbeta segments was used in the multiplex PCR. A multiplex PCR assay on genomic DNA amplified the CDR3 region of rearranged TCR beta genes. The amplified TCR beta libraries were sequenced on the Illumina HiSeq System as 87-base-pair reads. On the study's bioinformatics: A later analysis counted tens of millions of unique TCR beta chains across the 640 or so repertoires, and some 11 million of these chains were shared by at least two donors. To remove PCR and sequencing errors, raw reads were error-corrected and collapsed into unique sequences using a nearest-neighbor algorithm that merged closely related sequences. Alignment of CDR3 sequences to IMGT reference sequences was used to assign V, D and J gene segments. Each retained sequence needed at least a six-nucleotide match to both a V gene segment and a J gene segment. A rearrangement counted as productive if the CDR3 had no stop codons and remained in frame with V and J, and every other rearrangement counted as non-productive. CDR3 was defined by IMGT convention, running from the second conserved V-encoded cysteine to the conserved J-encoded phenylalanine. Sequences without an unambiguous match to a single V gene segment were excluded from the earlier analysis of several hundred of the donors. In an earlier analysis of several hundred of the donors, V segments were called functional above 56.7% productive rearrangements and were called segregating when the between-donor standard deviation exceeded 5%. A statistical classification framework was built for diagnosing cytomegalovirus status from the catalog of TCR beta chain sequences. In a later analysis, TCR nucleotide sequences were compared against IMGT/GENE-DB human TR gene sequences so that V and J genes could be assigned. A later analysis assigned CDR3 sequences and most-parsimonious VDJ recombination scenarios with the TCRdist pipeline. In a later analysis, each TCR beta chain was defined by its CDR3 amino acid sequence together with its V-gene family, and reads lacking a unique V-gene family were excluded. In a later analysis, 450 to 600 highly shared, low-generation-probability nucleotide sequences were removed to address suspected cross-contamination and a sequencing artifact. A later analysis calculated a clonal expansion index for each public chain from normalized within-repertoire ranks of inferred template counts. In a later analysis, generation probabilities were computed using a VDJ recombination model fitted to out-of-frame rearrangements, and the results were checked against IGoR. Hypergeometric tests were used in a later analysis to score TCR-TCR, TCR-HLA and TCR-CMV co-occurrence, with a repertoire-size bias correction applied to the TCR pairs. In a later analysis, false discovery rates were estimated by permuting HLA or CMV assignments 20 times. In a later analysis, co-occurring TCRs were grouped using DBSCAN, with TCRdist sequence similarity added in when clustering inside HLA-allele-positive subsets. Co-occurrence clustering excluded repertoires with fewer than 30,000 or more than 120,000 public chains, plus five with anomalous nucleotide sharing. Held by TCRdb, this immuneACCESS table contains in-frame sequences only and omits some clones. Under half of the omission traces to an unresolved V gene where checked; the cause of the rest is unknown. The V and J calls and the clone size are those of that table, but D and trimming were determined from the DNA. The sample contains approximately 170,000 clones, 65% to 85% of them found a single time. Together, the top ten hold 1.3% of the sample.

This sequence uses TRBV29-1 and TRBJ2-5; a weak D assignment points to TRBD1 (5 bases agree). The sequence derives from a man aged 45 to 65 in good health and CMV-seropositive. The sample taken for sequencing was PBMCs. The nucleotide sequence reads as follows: TGCAGCGTTTACGAGGCAGGGTTAGAGACCCAGTACTTC. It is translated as CSVYEAGLETQYF.